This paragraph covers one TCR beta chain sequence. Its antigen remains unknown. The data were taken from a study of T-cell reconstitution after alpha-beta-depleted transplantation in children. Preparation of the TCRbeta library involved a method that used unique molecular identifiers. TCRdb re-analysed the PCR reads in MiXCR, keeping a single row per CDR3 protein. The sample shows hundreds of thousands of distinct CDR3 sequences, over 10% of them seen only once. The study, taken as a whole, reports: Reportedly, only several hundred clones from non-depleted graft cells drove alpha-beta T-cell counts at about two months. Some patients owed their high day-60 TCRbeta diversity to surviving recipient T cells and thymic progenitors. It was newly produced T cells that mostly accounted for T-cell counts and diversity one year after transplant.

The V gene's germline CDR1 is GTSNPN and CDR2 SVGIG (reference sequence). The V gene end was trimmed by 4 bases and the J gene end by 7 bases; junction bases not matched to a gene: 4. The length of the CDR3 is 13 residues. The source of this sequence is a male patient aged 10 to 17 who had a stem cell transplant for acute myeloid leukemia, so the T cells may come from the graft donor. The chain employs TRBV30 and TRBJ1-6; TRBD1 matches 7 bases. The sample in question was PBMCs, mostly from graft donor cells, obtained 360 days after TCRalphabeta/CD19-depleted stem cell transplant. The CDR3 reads CAWTGTENSPLHF. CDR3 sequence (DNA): TGTGCCTGGACCGGGACAGAGAATTCACCCCTCCACTTT.